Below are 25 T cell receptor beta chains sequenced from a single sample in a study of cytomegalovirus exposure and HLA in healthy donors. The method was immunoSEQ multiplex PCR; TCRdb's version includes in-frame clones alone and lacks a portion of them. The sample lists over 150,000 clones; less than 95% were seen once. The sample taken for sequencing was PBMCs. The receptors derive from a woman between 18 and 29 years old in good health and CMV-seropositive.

The CDR3 sequence: CASSRTGRKEKLFF. Here the CDR3 DNA reads TGTGCCAGCAGCCGGACAGGGAGAAAGGAAAAACTGTTTTTT. V gene TRBV11-2 combines with J gene TRBJ1-4; 8 bases are shared with TRBD1. V lost 5 bases to trimming and J lost 8 bases; unmatched junction nucleotides: 7. The CDR3 spans 14 residues. Looked up from germline, CDR1 is SGHAT and CDR2 is FQNNGV.

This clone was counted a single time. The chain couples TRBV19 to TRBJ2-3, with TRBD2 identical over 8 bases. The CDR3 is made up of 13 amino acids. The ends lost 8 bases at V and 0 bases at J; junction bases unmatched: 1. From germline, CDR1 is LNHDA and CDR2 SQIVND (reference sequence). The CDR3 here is CASGLASTDTQYF. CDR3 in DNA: TGTGCCAGTGGACTAGCTAGCACAGATACGCAGTATTTT.

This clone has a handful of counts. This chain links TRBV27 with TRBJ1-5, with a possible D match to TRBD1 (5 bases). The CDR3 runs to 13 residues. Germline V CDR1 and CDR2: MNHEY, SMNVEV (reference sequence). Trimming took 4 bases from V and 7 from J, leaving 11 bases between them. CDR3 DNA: TGTGCCAGCAGTTCAGCAGGGCGGCAGCCCCAGCATTTT. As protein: CASSSAGRQPQHF.

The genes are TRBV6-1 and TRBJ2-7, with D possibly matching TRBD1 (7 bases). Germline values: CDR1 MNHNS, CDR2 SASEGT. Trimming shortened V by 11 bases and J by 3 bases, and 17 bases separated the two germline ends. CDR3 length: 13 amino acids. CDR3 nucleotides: TGTGCCTCCAACGACAGGGACTTCTACGAGCAGTACTTC. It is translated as CASNDRDFYEQYF.

The CDR3 loop reads CATRQPPDYEQYF. Here the CDR3 DNA reads TGTGCCACCAGGCAACCCCCAGACTACGAGCAGTACTTC. This rearrangement joins TRBV15 to TRBJ2-7; D call uncertain. V lost 6 bases to trimming and J lost 3 bases, with 12 bases between them. Germline loops: CDR1 LNHNV, CDR2 YYDKDF (reference sequence). This CDR3 spans 13 amino acids.

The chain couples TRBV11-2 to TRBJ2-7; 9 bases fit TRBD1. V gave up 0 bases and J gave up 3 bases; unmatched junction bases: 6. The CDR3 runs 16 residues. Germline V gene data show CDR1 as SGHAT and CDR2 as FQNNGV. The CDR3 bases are TGTGCCAGCAGCTTAGATCGCGGGACAGGGATCTACGAGCAGTACTTC. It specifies CASSLDRGTGIYEQYF.

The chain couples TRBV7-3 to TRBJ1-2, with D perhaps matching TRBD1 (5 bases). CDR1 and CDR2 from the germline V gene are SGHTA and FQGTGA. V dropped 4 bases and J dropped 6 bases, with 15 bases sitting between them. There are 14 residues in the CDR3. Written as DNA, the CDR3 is TGTGCCAGCAGCTCTCTAAGGGGCCCGGATGGCTACACCTTC. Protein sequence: CASSSLRGPDGYTF.

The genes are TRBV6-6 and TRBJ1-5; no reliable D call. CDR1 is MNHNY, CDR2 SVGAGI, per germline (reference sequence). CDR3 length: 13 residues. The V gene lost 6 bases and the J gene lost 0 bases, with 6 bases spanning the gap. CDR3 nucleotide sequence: TGTGCCAGCAGGGAGTATAGCAATCAGCCCCAGCATTTT. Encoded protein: CASREYSNQPQHF.

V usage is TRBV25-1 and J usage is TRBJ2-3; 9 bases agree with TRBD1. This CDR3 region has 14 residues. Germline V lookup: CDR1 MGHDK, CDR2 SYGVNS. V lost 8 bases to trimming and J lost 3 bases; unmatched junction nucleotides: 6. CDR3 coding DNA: TGTGCCAGCGAAGGGACAGGGATAACAGATACGCAGTATTTT. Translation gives CASEGTGITDTQYF.

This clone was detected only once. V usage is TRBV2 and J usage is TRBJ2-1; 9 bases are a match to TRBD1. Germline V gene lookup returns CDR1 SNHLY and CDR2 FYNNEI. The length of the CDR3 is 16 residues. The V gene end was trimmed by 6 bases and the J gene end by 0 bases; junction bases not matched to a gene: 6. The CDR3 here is CASRRQGVSSYNEQFF. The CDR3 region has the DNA TGTGCCAGCAGGCGACAGGGGGTGAGCTCCTACAATGAGCAGTTCTTC.

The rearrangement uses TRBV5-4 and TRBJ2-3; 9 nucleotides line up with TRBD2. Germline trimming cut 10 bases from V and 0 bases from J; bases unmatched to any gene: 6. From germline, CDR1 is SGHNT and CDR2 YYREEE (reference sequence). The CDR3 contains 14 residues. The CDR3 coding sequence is TGTGCCCAAGGCGGGGGGGCTAGCACAGATACGCAGTATTTT. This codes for CAQGGGASTDTQYF.

CDR3 bases: TGCGCCAGCAGCCATTTAGCGGGGGCCTACAATGAGCAGTTCTTC. This translates into CASSHLAGAYNEQFF. This sequence joins TRBV4-1 and TRBJ2-1; 9 bases map to TRBD2. This CDR3 comprises 15 residues. Germline CDR1 MGHRA, CDR2 YSYEKL. J lost 2 bases, V lost 3 bases, and 2 bases had no gene match.

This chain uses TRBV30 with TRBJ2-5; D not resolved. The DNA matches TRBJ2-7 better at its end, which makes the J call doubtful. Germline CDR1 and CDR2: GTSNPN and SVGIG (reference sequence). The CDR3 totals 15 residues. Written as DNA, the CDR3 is TGTGCCTGGAGTGTATCGGCCAGTCGGAGCTACGAGCAGTACTTC. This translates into CAWSVSASRSYEQYF.

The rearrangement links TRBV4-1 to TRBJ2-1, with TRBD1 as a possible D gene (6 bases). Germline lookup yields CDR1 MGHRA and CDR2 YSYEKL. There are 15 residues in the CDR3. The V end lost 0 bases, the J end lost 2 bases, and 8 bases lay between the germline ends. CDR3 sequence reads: CASSQEGAAYNEQFF. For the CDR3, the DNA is TGCGCCAGCAGCCAAGAGGGGGCGGCCTACAATGAGCAGTTCTTC.

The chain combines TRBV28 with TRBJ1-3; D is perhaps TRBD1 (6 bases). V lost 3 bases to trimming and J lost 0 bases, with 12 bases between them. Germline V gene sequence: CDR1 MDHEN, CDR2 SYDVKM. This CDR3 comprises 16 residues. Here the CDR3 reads CASSLMGASSGNTIYF. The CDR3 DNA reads TGTGCCAGCAGTTTGATGGGGGCCTCCTCTGGAAACACCATATATTTT.

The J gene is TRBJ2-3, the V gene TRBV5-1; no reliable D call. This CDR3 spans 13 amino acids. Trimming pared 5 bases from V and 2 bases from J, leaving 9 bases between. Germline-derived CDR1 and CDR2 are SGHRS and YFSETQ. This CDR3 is CASRSQVTDTQYF. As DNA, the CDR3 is TGCGCCAGCAGGTCTCAGGTCACAGATACGCAGTATTTT.

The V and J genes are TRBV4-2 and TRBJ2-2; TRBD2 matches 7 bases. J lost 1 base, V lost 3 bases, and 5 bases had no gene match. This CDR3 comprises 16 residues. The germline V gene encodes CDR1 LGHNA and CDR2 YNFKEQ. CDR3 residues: CASSHLSGRNTGELFF. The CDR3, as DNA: TGTGCCAGCAGCCACCTTAGCGGGCGGAACACCGGGGAGCTGTTTTTT.

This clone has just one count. The CDR3 DNA reads TGTGCCAGCAGTGGAATAGCGGGAGCAGATACGCAGTATTTT. Residues: CASSGIAGADTQYF. The rearrangement uses TRBV6-1 and TRBJ2-3; 9 bases map to TRBD2. The CDR3 is made up of 14 amino acids. V trimming: 4 bases; J trimming: 4 bases; junction bases outside the gene matches: 3. Looked up from germline, CDR1 is MNHNS and CDR2 is SASEGT.

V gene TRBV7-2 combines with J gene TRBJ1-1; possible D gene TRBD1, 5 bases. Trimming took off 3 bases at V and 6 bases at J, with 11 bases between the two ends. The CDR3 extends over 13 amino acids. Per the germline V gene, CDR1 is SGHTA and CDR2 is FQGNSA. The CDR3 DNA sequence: TGTGCCAGCAGCTTCCGCCAGGGCGCTGAAGCTTTCTTT. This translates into CASSFRQGAEAFF.

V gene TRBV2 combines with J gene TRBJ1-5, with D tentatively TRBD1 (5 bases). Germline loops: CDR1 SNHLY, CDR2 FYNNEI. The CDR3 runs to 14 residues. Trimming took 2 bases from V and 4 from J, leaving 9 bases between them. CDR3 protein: CASSELGGNQPQHF. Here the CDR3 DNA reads TGTGCCAGCAGTGAACTGGGGGGGAATCAGCCCCAGCATTTT.

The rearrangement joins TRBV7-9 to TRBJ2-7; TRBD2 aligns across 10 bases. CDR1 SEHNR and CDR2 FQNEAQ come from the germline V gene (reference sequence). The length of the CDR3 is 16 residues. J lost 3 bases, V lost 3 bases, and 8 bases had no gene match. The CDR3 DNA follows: TGTGCCAGCAGCTTCGGGGTAGCGGGGGGCGGCTACGAGCAGTACTTC. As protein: CASSFGVAGGGYEQYF.

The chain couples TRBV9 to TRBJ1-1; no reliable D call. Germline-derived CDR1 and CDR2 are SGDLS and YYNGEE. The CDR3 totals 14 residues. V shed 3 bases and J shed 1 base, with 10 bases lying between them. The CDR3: CASSGRLQNTEAFF. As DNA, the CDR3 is TGTGCCAGCAGCGGAAGACTCCAGAACACTGAAGCTTTCTTT.

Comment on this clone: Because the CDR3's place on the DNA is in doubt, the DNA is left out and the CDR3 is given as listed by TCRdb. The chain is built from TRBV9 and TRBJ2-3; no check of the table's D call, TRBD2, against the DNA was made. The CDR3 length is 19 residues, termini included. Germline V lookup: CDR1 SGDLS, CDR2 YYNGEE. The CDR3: CASSFGPGTSGYFTDTQYF.

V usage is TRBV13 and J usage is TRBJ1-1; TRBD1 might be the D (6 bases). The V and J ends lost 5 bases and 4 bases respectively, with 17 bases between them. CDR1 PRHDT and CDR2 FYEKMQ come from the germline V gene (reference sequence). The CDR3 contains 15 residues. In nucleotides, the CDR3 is TGTGCCAGCAGCACCGCACAGGGAGGGGCCACTGAAGCTTTCTTT. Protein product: CASSTAQGGATEAFF.

The chain's CDR3 is CASSPDRGRTGELFF. For the CDR3, the DNA is TGTGCCAGCAGCCCGGACAGGGGGCGAACCGGGGAGCTGTTTTTT. The gene calls are TRBV7-3 and TRBJ2-2, with 11 bases matching TRBD1. This CDR3 spans 15 amino acids. Per the germline V gene, CDR1 is SGHTA and CDR2 is FQGTGA. Trimming took 5 bases from V and 5 from J; bases not matched to a gene: 4.